The 15 T cell receptor beta chains in this list originate from one sample, sequenced in a study of shared clonotypes between healthy human individuals. Libraries were prepared by immunoSEQ multiplex PCR; TCRdb keeps only in-frame clonotypes and omits some of them. This table has 2.3 million or so clones, roughly 93% appearing once. Sequenced: naive CD4+ T cells from PBMCs. The subset: CD45RA+ positively selected. The receptors derive from a man in his late teens or twenties in good health. Some clones in this sample may be carry-over from other donors' samples.

The chain joins TRBV27 to TRBJ1-2, with unresolved D. The germline gives CDR1 MNHEY, CDR2 SMNVEV (reference sequence). The CDR3 runs to 12 residues. The V end lost 6 bases, the J end lost 7 bases, and 12 bases lay between the germline ends. The CDR3 coding sequence is TGTGCCAGCAGCAGTTGGGAGGGTGGCTACACCTTC. This codes for CASSSWEGGYTF.

The chain couples TRBV7-9 to TRBJ1-3; D unclear. Germline V gene lookup returns CDR1 SEHNR and CDR2 FQNEAQ (reference sequence). The CDR3 spans 14 residues. With 5 bases removed from V and 1 base from J, the gap between germline ends came to 9 bases. The CDR3 sequence: CASSPSRSGNTIYF. In DNA, the CDR3 is TGTGCCAGCAGCCCAAGCCGTTCTGGAAACACCATATATTTT.

The chain employs TRBV6-1 and TRBJ2-5, with D possibly matching TRBD2 (5 bases). CDR3 size: 13 residues. CDR1 and CDR2 from the germline V gene are MNHNS and SASEGT. Trimming removed 4 bases at V and 4 bases at J, with 10 bases between. As DNA, the CDR3 is TGTGCCAGCAGTGCGGGGTACGGAGAGACCCAGTACTTC. The encoded protein is CASSAGYGETQYF.

In DNA form, the CDR3 reads TGTGCCAGCGAATACGGGACAGCTAATCAGCCCCAGCATTTT. Protein product: CASEYGTANQPQHF. The chain has TRBV28 and TRBJ1-5, with 7 positions matching TRBD1. The CDR3 totals 14 residues. Germline trimming cut 8 bases from V and 4 bases from J; bases unmatched to any gene: 8. Germline CDR1 reads MDHEN; CDR2 reads SYDVKM.

This clone was observed once. Other nucleotide sequences in the sample specify the same CDR3. The V gene is TRBV5-1, the J gene TRBJ2-7; maybe TRBD1 (6 bases). The CDR3 loop spans 13 amino acids. The germline V and J ends were trimmed by 3 bases and 4 bases, with 11 bases remaining between them. Germline values: CDR1 SGHRS, CDR2 YFSETQ. The CDR3 sequence is CASSSTDSYEQYF. The CDR3 DNA sequence: TGCGCCAGCAGCTCTACGGACAGTTACGAGCAGTACTTC.

V and J are TRBV28 and TRBJ2-7; possible D gene TRBD2, 7 bases. Deletions cut 2 bases from V and 5 bases from J, with 16 bases between. The CDR3 covers 15 residues. From germline, CDR1 is MDHEN and CDR2 SYDVKM. The CDR3, as DNA: TGTGCCAGCAGTTTAGGGGGGGCAGGTAGCGACGAGCAGTACTTC. It encodes CASSLGGAGSDEQYF.

This clone occurred a few times. This rearrangement joins TRBV2 to TRBJ1-1, with a weak D call TRBD1 (6 bases). V dropped 7 bases and J dropped 0 bases, with 9 bases sitting between them. CDR3 length: 13 amino acids. CDR1 is SNHLY, CDR2 FYNNEI, per germline. For the CDR3, the DNA is TGTGCCAGCAAAGGACAGCTGAACACTGAAGCTTTCTTT. This translates into CASKGQLNTEAFF.

The genes are TRBV9 and TRBJ1-1; D remains ambiguous. V lost 4 bases and J lost 5, with 12 bases in between. The CDR3 is made up of 13 amino acids. The germline gives CDR1 SGDLS, CDR2 YYNGEE. For the CDR3, the DNA is TGTGCCAGCAGCTCCCGTAGAGAGACTGAAGCTTTCTTT. Translating gives CASSSRRETEAFF.

V is TRBV9 and J is TRBJ2-3, with a possible D match to TRBD1 (6 bases). CDR1 is SGDLS and CDR2 is YYNGEE in the germline V gene. Trimming shortened V by 0 bases and J by 2 bases, and 13 bases separated the two germline ends. The CDR3 contains 16 residues. The CDR3 DNA follows: TGTGCCAGCAGCGTAGGGAGTACAGGGCCCACAGATACGCAGTATTTT. It encodes CASSVGSTGPTDTQYF.

V gene TRBV25-1 combines with J gene TRBJ2-5; TRBD1 might be the D (5 bases). Germline loops: CDR1 MGHDK, CDR2 SYGVNS. The CDR3 is 15 residues long. V was cut by 5 bases and J by 2 bases, with 15 bases left in between. The CDR3 sequence is CASSNPRVGQETQYF. The CDR3 coding sequence is TGTGCCAGCAGTAACCCCAGGGTCGGTCAAGAGACCCAGTACTTC.

This chain links TRBV28 with TRBJ1-5; D uncertain. The CDR3 is made up of 15 amino acids. The ends were cut back, 3 bases at V and 4 bases at J, with 13 bases in the middle. The germline gives CDR1 MDHEN, CDR2 SYDVKM. CDR3 DNA sequence: TGTGCCAGCAGTTTTAGGCTCACTAAAAATCAGCCCCAGCATTTT. It yields the protein CASSFRLTKNQPQHF. Using reference TRBV28 and TRBJ1-5 for the parts outside the CDR3, the full variable domain is DVKVTQSSRYLVKRTGEKVFLECVQDMDHENMFWYRQDPGLGLRLIYFSYDVKMKEKGDIPEGYSVSREKKERFSLILESASTNQTSMYLCASSFRLTKNQPQHFGDGTRLSIL.

In this sample, this clone turned up a few times. CDR3 DNA: TGTGCCAGCAGCCCGCAGGGTGGCCCTGGGAACACTGAAGCTTTCTTT. It yields the protein CASSPQGGPGNTEAFF. The chain links TRBV5-4 to TRBJ1-1; maybe TRBD1 (5 bases). Germline V CDR1 and CDR2: SGHNT, YYREEE (reference sequence). The CDR3 has 16 residues. The V and J ends lost 4 bases and 1 base respectively, with 17 bases between them.

The sample holds one count of this clone. V usage is TRBV28 and J usage is TRBJ1-4; D ambiguous. Germline V gene data show CDR1 as MDHEN and CDR2 as SYDVKM. The CDR3 covers 15 residues. V lost 4 bases to trimming and J lost 5 bases, with 14 bases between them. Here the CDR3 reads CASSSADALNEKLFF. CDR3 nucleotide sequence: TGTGCCAGCAGTTCCGCGGATGCCCTCAATGAAAAACTGTTTTTT.

V is TRBV6-4 and J is TRBJ2-7, with 11 bases that match TRBD2. Germline loops: CDR1 MRHNA, CDR2 SNTAGT. The CDR3 spans 15 residues. J gave up 2 bases and V 5 bases, and 5 bases lay outside the gene matches. The CDR3 DNA reads TGTGCCAGCAGTTACCTAGCGGGAGGAACCTACGAGCAGTACTTC. As protein: CASSYLAGGTYEQYF.

The J gene is TRBJ1-3, the V gene TRBV5-1; D uncertain. V was cut by 0 bases and J by 0 bases, with 10 bases left in between. The CDR3 is made up of 16 amino acids. Germline CDR1 is SGHRS and CDR2 is YFSETQ. The CDR3 spells CASSLEAPTSGNTIYF. The DNA for the CDR3 is TGCGCCAGCAGCTTGGAGGCACCTACCTCTGGAAACACCATATATTTT.